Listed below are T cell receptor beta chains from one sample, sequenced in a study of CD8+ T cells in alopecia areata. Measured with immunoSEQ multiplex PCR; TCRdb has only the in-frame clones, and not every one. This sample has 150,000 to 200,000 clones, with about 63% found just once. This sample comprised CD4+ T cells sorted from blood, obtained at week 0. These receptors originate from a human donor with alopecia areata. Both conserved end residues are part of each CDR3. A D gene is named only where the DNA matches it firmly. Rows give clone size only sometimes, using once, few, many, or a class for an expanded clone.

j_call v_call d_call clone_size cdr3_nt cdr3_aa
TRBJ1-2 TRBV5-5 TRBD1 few TGTGCCAGCAGCTTGCAAGGGGGCAGTCGGTATGGCTACACCTTC CASSLQGGSRYGYTF
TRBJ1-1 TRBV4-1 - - TGCGCCAGCAGCCGGGTGGTCAACACTGAAGCTTTCTTT CASSRVVNTEAFF
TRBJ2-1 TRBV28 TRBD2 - TGTGCCAGCAGTGATAGCGGGGGCCTCTACAATGAGCAGTTCTTC CASSDSGGLYNEQFF
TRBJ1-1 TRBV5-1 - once TGCGCCAGCAGCTTTGCTTGGACAGAGAACACTGAAGCTTTCTTT CASSFAWTENTEAFF
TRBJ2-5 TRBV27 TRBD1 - TGTGCCAGCAGTTTTGACAGGGTAAACCCAGAGACCCAGTACTTC CASSFDRVNPETQYF
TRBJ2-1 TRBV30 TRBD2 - TGTGCCTGGAGTTTAGCGGGGGCCGTCTCCTACAATGAGCAGTTCTTC CAWSLAGAVSYNEQFF
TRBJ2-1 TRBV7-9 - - TGTGCCAGCGGCCAGGTCAATGAGCAGTTCTTC CASGQVNEQFF
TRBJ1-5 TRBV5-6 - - TGTGCCAGCAGCGTCTCGGGGGATCAGCCCCAGCATTTT CASSVSGDQPQHF
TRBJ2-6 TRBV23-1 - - TGCGCCAGCAGTAGTGGGGCCAACGTCCTGACTTTC CASSSGANVLTF
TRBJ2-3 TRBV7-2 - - TGTGCCAGCAGCCGCGCGTCCACAGATACGCAGTATTTT CASSRASTDTQYF
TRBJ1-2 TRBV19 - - TGTGCCAGCACTACGGGGTCCCTGGGGGAGTATGGCTACACCTTC CASTTGSLGEYGYTF
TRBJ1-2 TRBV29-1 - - TGCAGCGTTGAAGATCGCAGGGCAGGGGTAATAGTCTATGGCTACACCTTC CSVEDRRAGVIVYGYTF
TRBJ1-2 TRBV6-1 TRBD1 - TGTGCCAGTACTTCGACAGGGATCTATGGCTACACCTTC CASTSTGIYGYTF
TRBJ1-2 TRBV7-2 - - TGTGCCAGCAGCTTCCAGGGAGGAGGCTATGGCTACACCTTC CASSFQGGGYGYTF
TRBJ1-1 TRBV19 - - TGTGCCAGTAAGGATGGGAACACTGAAGCTTTCTTT CASKDGNTEAFF
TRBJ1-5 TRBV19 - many TGTGCCAGCGAGGACAGTTCTCCTCAGCCCCAGCATTTT CASEDSSPQPQHF
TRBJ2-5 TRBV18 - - TGTGCCAGCTCATCAGGGGTCCAAGAGACCCAGTACTTC CASSSGVQETQYF
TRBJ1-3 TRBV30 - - TGTGCCTGGAGTGTAAGAGGGGGAACTGGAAACACCATATATTTT CAWSVRGGTGNTIYF
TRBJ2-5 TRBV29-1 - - TGCAGCGTTGAAGAGGGCAGGCTAAAAGAGACCCAGTACTTC CSVEEGRLKETQYF
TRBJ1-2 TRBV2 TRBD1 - TGTGCCAGCACCCGTGCGCGACAGGGCGGGAGCTATGGCTACACCTTC CASTRARQGGSYGYTF
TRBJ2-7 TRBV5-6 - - TGTGCCAGCAGCTCTACAACTTGGGGCTCCTACGAGCAGTACTTC CASSSTTWGSYEQYF
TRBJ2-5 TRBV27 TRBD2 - TGTGCCAGCAGCTCCCGGCGGGGGGGGTTCCAAGAGACCCAGTACTTC CASSSRRGGFQETQYF
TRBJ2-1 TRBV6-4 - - TGTGCCAGCAGTGACTCAGGTTACGAGCAGTTCTTC CASSDSGYEQFF
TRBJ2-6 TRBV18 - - TGTGCCAGCTCACTTCAGATGTCTGGGGCCAACGTCCTGACTTTC CASSLQMSGANVLTF